The sequence of this T cell receptor beta chain was determined in a study of CXCR3-negative and CXCR3-positive naive CD8 T cells. Naive CD8+ T cells carried a CD45RO-CCR7+CD27+CD95- phenotype. A word on this clonotype: Its antigen is unidentified.

The libraries of TRB cDNA were constructed through 5' RACE using UMI labels. TCRdb re-called the 5' RACE reads and catalogs CDR3 proteins one per entry, DNA excluded. The sample includes 150,000 to 180,000 distinct CDR3 sequences. Germline V gene data show CDR1 as DFQATT and CDR2 as SNEGSKA (reference sequence). The CDR3 is 13 residues long. General study results and limits: Relative to CXCR3-negative naive cells, CXCR3-positive naive cells had more hydrophobic TRB CDR3s. Naive CXCR3-negative and CXCR3-positive cells had similar TRBV-TRBJ usage; memory differed.

V and J are TRBV20-1 and TRBJ1-1; with no DNA, the TCRdb D assignment of TRBD1 cannot be verified. The sample comprised naive CXCR3+ CD8+ T cells from blood. Specified subset: CD45RO-CCR7+CD27+CD95- naive CD8+ T cells expressing CXCR3 (TNR3+). This TCR derives from a human donor in good health. Some clones in this sample may be carry-over from other donors' samples. CDR3 in amino acids: CSAGLTGNTEAFF.